This TCR beta chain was recovered during a study of T cell clusters in autoimmune cytopenias. The study's findings and limits: Physiological T cell clusters of healthy donors were apparently absent in primary autoimmune cytopenia patients.

This CDR3 comprises 13 residues. Germline lookup yields CDR1 SGHNT and CDR2 YYREEE (reference sequence). Each sample's input was about 270 ng genomic DNA, 38,000 or so genome equivalents. Multiplex touch-down PCR amplified TRB using TRB-A and TRB-B pools in one tube. TCRdb re-called the multiplex PCR reads; every CDR3 protein appears as one record, without DNA. The sample totals a few thousand distinct CDR3 sequences. Turning to this clonotype: What it recognizes is unknown.

These records were also assigned to another study, of T cell repertoires in aging, cancer and after chemotherapy. That report adds: Across the chemotherapy interval, each cancer cohort showed higher median generation probability, suggesting thymic rebound.

The sequencing sample was made of peripheral blood. This rearrangement joins TRBV5-4 to TRBJ1-2; the TCRdb D gene call, TRBD1, has no DNA to confirm it. This TCR derives from a human donor in good health. The CDR3 loop is CASSLGQFYGYTF.